This T cell receptor (beta chain) was sequenced during a study of shared clonotypes between healthy human individuals. Per the original methods: Filtering was not the same, since immunoSEQ gave junction-only sequences without quality scores. The table came from immunoSEQ multiplex PCR; TCRdb's copy has only in-frame clones and leaves some out. For V, J and clone size, that table is used; D and trimming come from the DNA. This sample has over a million clones, with roughly 96% found just once. This CDR3 is built from 15 residues. Germline lookup yields CDR1 KGHSH and CDR2 LQKENI. Trimming removed 4 bases from V and 4 bases from J, with 13 bases in between.

The sample comprised naive CD4+ T cells sorted from blood. The subset: CD45RA+ positively selected. This chain uses TRBV18 with TRBJ2-2; D call uncertain. This clonotype originated in a man aged 25-40 years in good health. CDR3 coding DNA: TGTGCCAGCTCACAGACGGCCAGGTTCACCGGGGAGCTGTTTTTT. It encodes CASSQTARFTGELFF. The complete variable domain, with remaining parts taken from reference TRBV18 and TRBJ2-2, reads NAGVMQNPRHLVRRRGQEARLRCSPMKGHSHVYWYRQLPEEGLKFMVYLQKENIIDESGMPKERFSAEFPKEGPSILRIQQVVRGDSAAYFCASSQTARFTGELFFGEGSRLTVL.